This TCR beta chain was recorded in a study of CD4 T cells in relation to SARS-CoV-2 and coronaviruses (dated by TCRdb to the early 2020s). A note on the overall study: Shared crossreactive spike epitopes were mapped to their HLA restriction using patient-derived lymphoblastoid cell lines. A different TCR-beta assay, based on Illumina, was used to sequence expansion assays from other donors in the study. The Adaptive Biotechnologies TCR-sequencing kit was used to sequence samples from a few pre-COVID donors and the naive versus memory experiments, whereas other data were Illumina-based. At the level of individual TCR clonotypes, the study evaluated whether memory CD4+ T cells crossreact between the spike proteins of SARS-CoV-2 and those of common cold coronaviruses. What the research found in general, with its limitations: Naive versus memory sequencing indicated that memory recall responses, rather than primary responses primed during culture, are detected by the assay. Memory CD4+ clonotypes crossrecognizing SARS-CoV-2 and at least one common cold coronavirus spike were found in 60% to 70% of donors. Because no donor provided both pre-pandemic and post-infection samples, tracing the source of pre-existing responses was limited. Crossreactive clones showed significantly weaker SARS-CoV-2-driven expansion than monoreactive clones, consistent with antigenic imprinting. Crossreactivity analysis centred on spike protein, so crossreactivity against other viral proteins was not assessed. The study was limited by small numbers of patients and tested TCRs.

Deep-resolution immunoSEQ TCR-beta sequencing was performed on DNA from uncultured naive and memory CD4+ T cells. The study's own analysis went as follows. Preprocessing removed nonproductive sequences and CDR3s not starting with C, not ending with F or W, or shorter than 7 amino acids. Cultured and uncultured naive and memory CD4+ repertoires were searched for CDR3s previously identified as spike- and CEF-reactive. CDR3 homology was quantified as pairwise Levenshtein distance, calculated with the stringdist R package after three terminal residues were trimmed from each end. Sourced from immuneACCESS, this table was stored by TCRdb with only in-frame sequences that have V and J called. A share of the clones is absent; for the studies checked, an unresolved V gene accounts for under half, and the remainder has no known explanation. V and J calls and clone size follow that table, whereas D and trimming were derived from the DNA. The sample has about 68,000 clones on record, more than 80% of them singletons. The ten largest clones take up 0.2% to 0.25% of the sample.

The CDR1 and CDR2 encoded by the germline V gene are SGHAT and FQNNGV. The trim is 3 bases for V and 2 bases for J, with a gap of 10 bases between the germline ends. From cysteine to phenylalanine, the CDR3 is 15 amino acids long. The entry retains the CDR3 DNA only, 45 bases that are in frame from base 1. On this clone: Its cognate antigen has yet to be identified. No much larger clone exists at a distance of one base, and base qualities are not known.

CD4+ T cells from unexposed donors were collected before the COVID-19 pandemic (2011-2018). Naive and memory CD4+ T cells were separated from cryopreserved PBMCs by CD4 enrichment followed by EasySep naive CD4+ T cell enrichment. Leukapheresis product for the unexposed donors was purchased commercially. Ficoll-Paque PLUS gradient centrifugation was used to isolate PBMCs from leukapheresis product or whole blood. PBMCs were either cryopreserved at -140 degrees C or used fresh in the expansion assay. The QIAamp Micro DNA Kit was used to extract genomic DNA from the CD4+ T cells. The rearranged chain carries TRBV11-2 and TRBJ2-2, and perhaps TRBD1 as D gene, on 6 matching bases. Sample: naive CD4+ T cells from PBMCs. Explained via the paper, the cell subset or site label denotes: naive CD4+ T cells isolated by negative enrichment. The sequence was obtained from a human donor in good health. The nucleotide sequence reads as follows: TGTGCCAGCAGCTTCCAGGGGTTAAACACCGGGGAGCTGTTTTTT. This gives the protein CASSFQGLNTGELFF.